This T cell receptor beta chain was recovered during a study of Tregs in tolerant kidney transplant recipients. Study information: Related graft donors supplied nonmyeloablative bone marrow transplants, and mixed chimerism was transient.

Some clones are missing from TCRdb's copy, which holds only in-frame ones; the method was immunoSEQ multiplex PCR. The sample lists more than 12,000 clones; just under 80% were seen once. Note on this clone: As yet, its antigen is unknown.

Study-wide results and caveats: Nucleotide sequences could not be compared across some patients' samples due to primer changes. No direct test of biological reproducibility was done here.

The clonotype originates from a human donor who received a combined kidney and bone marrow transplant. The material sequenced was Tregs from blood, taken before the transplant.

The CDR3 bases are TGTGCCAGCAGCTCCTCACGGCCAGGGGGCACAGATACGCAGTATTTT. It encodes CASSSSRPGGTDTQYF. The chain uses TRBV7-2 and TRBJ2-3; tentatively, D is TRBD1 (6 bases). V was clipped by 4 bases and J by 1 base, with 15 bases between them. The germline V gene has CDR1 SGHTA and CDR2 FQGNSA. This CDR3 has 16 amino acids.